This entry concerns a single T cell receptor beta chain. What antigen it recognizes has not been identified. The record has no base qualities; no much larger clone is one base away. From its cysteine to its phenylalanine, the CDR3 spans 16 amino acids. Here the CDR3 DNA is all that survives: 48 bases in frame from base 1. The CDR1 and CDR2 encoded by the germline V gene are KGHSH and LQKENI. V is shortened by 0 bases, J by 0 bases, and the region joining them spans 9 bases. The data derive from a study of shared clonotypes between healthy human individuals (dated by TCRdb to about 2020). Background on the whole study: A couple of women and a few men aged 18 to 49 years were included in the cohort. For each donor, CD4 naive and CD4 memory were each given three plates, CD8 naive was given two plates, and CD8 memory was given one plate. To estimate repertoire size and how much clonotypes are shared between individuals, the study performed deep sequencing of blood TCR repertoires from roughly five healthy adults. To increase sequencing depth and limit assay-specific biases, different laboratories used diverse techniques to prepare libraries and sequence TCR repertoires. Between about 0.8 and 9 billion PBMCs per donor were obtained by leukapheresis. Overall study outcomes, separate from this receptor: Based on pairwise subsampling, the degree of clonotype sharing among donors was expected to be affected by sequencing depth. Clonotypes shared by all four sorted-subset donors showed higher generation probabilities than non-shared clonotypes. Because the study included a small number of donors, the genetic and exposure-history diversity represented was limited. Rarefaction of sorted-subset datasets indicated incomplete sequencing despite the large sequencing depth. Across a handful of donors, approximately 5% of naive CD4, approximately 3.6% of naive CD8, 2% to 2.5% of memory CD4, and approximately 0.4% of memory CD8 clonotypes were shared. Naive subsets generally had larger estimated clonotype richness than memory subsets did. Sampling was restricted to blood, and TCR repertoires in tissues likely differ from the TCR repertoires found in blood.

The donors were healthy, HIV-negative adults who had no recently reported acute infections or vaccinations. All donors were Caucasian adults living in Nashville, Tennessee, USA. CD4+ T cells were enriched by magnetic negative selection; naive cells were then positively selected on CD45RA, and the negative fraction formed the memory subset. After blood collection by leukapheresis, PBMCs were isolated using Ficoll-Histopaque density gradient centrifugation and then cryopreserved in the vapor phase of liquid nitrogen. Analytical flow cytometry was used to check the purity and quantity of every magnetically sorted T cell population. Each sorted fraction had its genomic DNA isolated and then quantified by UV absorbance on a Nanodrop 2000c. TCR CDR3 regions were amplified from genomic DNA by multiplex PCR using the deep immunoSEQ assay. Extracted genomic DNA from each cell subset was spread evenly across all wells of several immunoSEQ 96-well plates, with each plate serving as a replicate. For sorted subsets, each replicate PCR was loaded with about 200 ng genomic DNA, equivalent to 25,000 to 35,000 T cell genomes. Purified libraries were measured with a Qubit 3.0 fluorometer, size-checked on a Bioanalyzer 2100, and measured again with the KAPA Library Quantification kit. Each immunoSEQ 96-well plate was sequenced on its own single-read 150-cycle Illumina NextSeq 550 flow cell. The published analysis was carried out like this. Because only junctional sequences without quality scores were contained in the immunoSEQ output, filtering matching that applied to full-length reads could not be performed. To assign V/J genes and CDR3, sequences were annotated using PyIR, a Python wrapper for IgBLAST v1.9, with IMGT germline references. Reads were filtered out if the reads had weak V/J assignments (E-value above 1e-6), no CDR3, stop codons, out-of-frame junctions, or ambiguous translated residues. V3J clonotypes were defined as sequences sharing an identical inferred V gene, J gene, and CDR3 amino acid sequence. Percentage overlap between repertoires was calculated by dividing the number of shared unique clonotypes by the size of the smaller repertoire. Three approaches were used to assess repertoire richness: RTK rarefaction, the Chao1 estimator, and Recon v2.1 estimates of unobserved clonotypes. For all TCRbeta clonotypes obtained by the gDNA method from a few donors, generation probabilities were computed with OLGA. Imported from immuneACCESS, the table was reduced by TCRdb to in-frame sequences with V and J called. These copies leave out some clones; in studies compared against another copy, an unresolved V gene accounts for under half, and the cause of the remainder is not known. That table gives V, J and clone size, and the DNA gave D and trimming. This sample comprises around 510,000 clones, roughly 95% of them detected only once. The top ten clones comprise under 0.065% of the sample.

The sequence was obtained from a woman aged 25 to 39 in good health. The sequencing input was naive CD4+ T cells sorted from blood. According to the study, the label for this sample's cell subset or site signals: CD45RA+ positively selected. Recombination linked TRBV18 to TRBJ1-3; there is no confident call for the D gene. The nucleotides read TGTGCCAGCTCACCACCGGTCGGGGTCTCTGGAAACACCATATATTTT. It is translated as CASSPPVGVSGNTIYF.